These 20 T cell receptor beta chains share one sample of origin, sequenced in a study of blood T cell repertoires in COVID-19. The method was immunoSEQ multiplex PCR; TCRdb's version includes in-frame clones alone and lacks a portion of them. The sample consists of approximately 170,000 clones, about 80% of them appearing once. Sequences were obtained from peripheral blood. The receptors were gathered from a man aged 70-80 years who had recovered from COVID-19.

V gene TRBV5-5 combines with J gene TRBJ1-1; D not certain. CDR1 is SGHKS, CDR2 YYEKEE, per germline (reference sequence). The V gene lost 3 bases and the J gene lost 3 bases, with 12 bases spanning the gap. There are 14 residues in the CDR3. The CDR3 here is CASSSTEIHTEAFF. CDR3 sequence (DNA): TGTGCCAGCAGCTCCACAGAAATCCACACTGAAGCTTTCTTT.

In this sample, this clone turned up a few times. J is TRBJ2-2 and V is TRBV7-9; 11 positions agree with TRBD1. V lost 5 bases and J lost 6; bases outside the gene matches: 2. The CDR3 contains 14 residues. CDR1 and CDR2 (germline): SEHNR, FQNEAQ (reference sequence). CDR3 in DNA: TGTGCCAGCAGCCCGGGACAGGGGGCCGGGGAGCTGTTTTTT. Residues: CASSPGQGAGELFF. Filled out from reference TRBV7-9 and TRBJ2-2, the complete variable domain reads DTGVSQNPRHKITKRGQNVTFRCDPISEHNRLYWYRQTLGQGPEFLTYFQNEAQLEKSRLLSDRFSAERPKGSFSTLEIQRTEQGDSAMYLCASSPGQGAGELFFGEGSRLTVL.

The V and J genes are TRBV2 and TRBJ2-5; TRBD1 aligns across 8 bases. From germline, CDR1 is SNHLY and CDR2 FYNNEI. The CDR3 is made up of 14 amino acids. The ends lost 4 bases at V and 5 bases at J; junction bases unmatched: 6. The CDR3 bases are TGTGCCAGCAGTGCTGACAGGGGAAGGGAGACCCAGTACTTC. It translates to CASSADRGRETQYF.

The chain has TRBV7-8 and TRBJ1-6; 9 bases fit TRBD1. V dropped 6 bases and J dropped 14; count of bases not matched to a gene: 11. CDR1 and CDR2 from the germline V gene are SGHVS and FQNEAQ. CDR3 length equals 14 residues. CDR3 sequence reads: CASSSGTGHLTLHF. Here the CDR3 DNA reads TGTGCCAGCAGTTCCGGGACAGGGCATCTAACCCTCCACTTT.

CDR3 protein: CASSLAQGPTYEQYF. The CDR3 region has the DNA TGTGCCAGCAGTTTAGCGCAGGGGCCTACCTACGAGCAGTACTTC. This chain uses TRBV28 with TRBJ2-7; a weak D match, TRBD1 (6 bases). Between the trimmed V and J ends, which lost 2 bases and 2 bases, there was a span of 13 bases. Germline CDR1 is MDHEN and CDR2 is SYDVKM. The CDR3 spans 15 residues.

The chain joins TRBV7-2 to TRBJ2-2, with 7 positions matching TRBD2. Looked up from germline, CDR1 is SGHTA and CDR2 is FQGNSA. The CDR3 runs to 15 residues. The V and J ends lost 5 bases and 7 bases, in that order; junction bases with no gene match: 10. The CDR3 reads CASSNPGRAHGELFF. Here the CDR3 DNA reads TGTGCCAGCAGCAACCCAGGGAGGGCCCACGGGGAGCTGTTTTTT.

This chain uses TRBV3-1 (or the pseudogene TRBV3-2) with TRBJ1-1; unclear D gene. The CDR3 consists of 15 residues. V dropped 1 base and J dropped 5 bases, with 14 bases sitting between them. Germline V gene lookup returns CDR1 LGHDT and CDR2 YNNKEL (reference sequence). This CDR3 is CASSQVGSSGTEAFF. As DNA, the CDR3 is TGTGCCAGCAGCCAAGTAGGAAGTTCGGGGACTGAAGCTTTCTTT.

The chain is built from TRBV28 and TRBJ2-7; tentative D call: TRBD1 (6 bases). The ends were cut back, 3 bases at V and 4 bases at J, with 16 bases in the middle. Per the germline V gene, CDR1 is MDHEN and CDR2 is SYDVKM. The CDR3 runs to 15 residues. CDR3 nucleotide sequence: TGTGCCAGCAGTTTCAGGAAGGGGGTAGGGTACGAGCAGTACTTC. Protein: CASSFRKGVGYEQYF.

This chain links TRBV11-1 with TRBJ2-5; D is perhaps TRBD1 (5 bases). This CDR3 comprises 13 residues. Germline CDR1 and CDR2: SGHAT and FQDESV (reference sequence). V was clipped by 5 bases and J by 0 bases, with 7 bases between them. This CDR3 reads CASSPGYQETQYF. CDR3 in DNA: TGTGCCAGCAGCCCAGGGTACCAAGAGACCCAGTACTTC.

The V gene is TRBV6-5, the J gene TRBJ2-5; a weak D match, TRBD2 (5 bases). This CDR3 comprises 15 residues. Trimming left V 5 bases short and J 5 bases short, with 18 bases between. In germline, CDR1 is MNHEY, CDR2 SVGAGI. This chain's CDR3 is CASSPSPGGEETQYF. CDR3 DNA sequence: TGTGCCAGCAGTCCCAGCCCCGGAGGCGAGGAGACCCAGTACTTC.

This sequence joins TRBV28 and TRBJ1-1; D not certain. Germline CDR1 reads MDHEN; CDR2 reads SYDVKM. The V gene lost 10 bases and the J gene lost 5 bases, with 14 bases spanning the gap. The length of the CDR3 is 12 residues. This chain's CDR3 is CATTVRGTEAFF. DNA for the CDR3: TGTGCCACCACTGTGCGGGGAACTGAAGCTTTCTTT.

This rearrangement joins TRBV4-1 to TRBJ1-1; D is perhaps TRBD1 (5 bases). The CDR3 spans 16 residues. Germline CDR1 MGHRA, CDR2 YSYEKL. V was trimmed by 4 bases and J by 2 bases, leaving 17 bases between them. The CDR3 sequence is CASSRSSWGGNTEAFF. The CDR3 region has the DNA TGCGCCAGCAGCCGGTCCTCGTGGGGGGGTAACACTGAAGCTTTCTTT.

This chain connects TRBV15 to TRBJ2-7; D gene unclear. In germline, CDR1 is LNHNV, CDR2 YYDKDF (reference sequence). Trimming took off 3 bases at V and 1 base at J, with 4 bases between the two ends. The CDR3 length is 12 residues. CDR3 sequence reads: CATSRQSYEQYF. CDR3 DNA: TGTGCCACCAGCAGGCAGTCCTACGAGCAGTACTTC.

A single count supports this clone. The chain combines TRBV11-2 with TRBJ1-3; D is uncertain. This CDR3 spans 15 amino acids. Germline CDR1 and CDR2: SGHAT and FQNNGV. Trimming removed 2 bases at V and 2 bases at J, with 10 bases between. CDR3 protein: CASSLSPEAGNTIYF. CDR3 in DNA: TGTGCCAGCAGCTTAAGCCCCGAGGCTGGAAACACCATATATTTT. The entire variable domain, with the rest obtained from reference TRBV11-2 and TRBJ1-3, is as follows: EAGVAQSPRYKIIEKRQSVAFWCNPISGHATLYWYQQILGQGPKLLIQFQNNGVVDDSQLPKDRFSAERLKGVDSTLKIQPAKLEDSAVYLCASSLSPEAGNTIYFGEGSWLTVV.

This sequence joins TRBV30 and TRBJ1-2, with D possibly being TRBD1 (6 bases). This CDR3 is built from 16 residues. Germline V gene data show CDR1 as GTSNPN and CDR2 as SVGIG (reference sequence). Trimming cost V 4 bases and J 0 bases, with 18 bases left between them. In DNA, the CDR3 is TGTGCCTGGACCAGTATCCTGGACAGATCTAACTATGGCTACACCTTC. Amino acids: CAWTSILDRSNYGYTF.

This clone has just one count. This rearrangement joins TRBV5-4 to TRBJ1-4, with D unresolved. The V end was cut by 2 bases, the J end by 0 bases, with 11 bases between. Germline CDR1 reads SGHNT; CDR2 reads YYREEE (reference sequence). The CDR3 runs 16 residues. The CDR3 DNA follows: TGTGCCAGCAGCTTCGATACAGCTCCAACTAATGAAAAACTGTTTTTT. Protein sequence: CASSFDTAPTNEKLFF.

The CDR3: CASSLPGGVYNEQFF. CDR3 nucleotides: TGTGCCAGCAGCCTTCCGGGAGGGGTTTACAATGAGCAGTTCTTC. The genes are TRBV4-2 and TRBJ2-1; 8 bases map to TRBD2. Germline V gene lookup returns CDR1 LGHNA and CDR2 YNFKEQ. This CDR3 has 15 residues. V lost 4 bases, J lost 4 bases, and 6 bases stayed unmatched.

This chain uses TRBV7-2 with TRBJ2-1, with 10 positions matching TRBD2. J lost 6 bases, V lost 5 bases, and 7 bases had no gene match. From germline, CDR1 is SGHTA and CDR2 FQGNSA. The CDR3 extends over 15 amino acids. CDR3 coding DNA: TGTGCCAGCAGCACTCGGACTAGCGGTCTCAATGAGCAGTTCTTC. Residues: CASSTRTSGLNEQFF.

This chain connects TRBV24-1 to TRBJ2-7; 9 bases agree with TRBD2. CDR1 KGHDR and CDR2 SFDVKD come from the germline V gene. This CDR3 has 14 residues. The V gene end was trimmed by 3 bases and the J gene end by 5 bases; junction bases not matched to a gene: 4. The DNA for the CDR3 is TGTGCCACCAGTGATCCCGGACTAGCGAACGAGCAGTACTTC. Its protein product is CATSDPGLANEQYF.

This chain joins TRBV5-1 and TRBJ2-2; 7 positions agree with TRBD1. Germline loops: CDR1 SGHRS, CDR2 YFSETQ. CDR3 size: 16 residues. The trim removed 1 base at V and 0 bases at J, leaving 3 bases unmatched. CDR3 sequence (DNA): TGCGCCAGCAGCTTGAGTGGGACAGCGAACACCGGGGAGCTGTTTTTT. The encoded protein is CASSLSGTANTGELFF.